The 25 T cell receptor beta chains below all came from one sample that was sequenced in a study of cytomegalovirus exposure and HLA in healthy donors. The primer mix had 60 Vbeta and 13 Jbeta primers. TCRdb keeps only in-frame clones here, not all; method: immunoSEQ multiplex PCR. The sample contains over 100,000 clones, 79% of which appear only once. The source material was PBMCs. Receptor source: a woman aged 18-29 years in good health and CMV-seropositive.

This clone was recorded once. J is TRBJ1-2 and V is TRBV7-3; D is possibly TRBD1 (6 bases). The V and J ends lost 4 bases and 5 bases respectively, with 17 bases between them. This CDR3 has 15 residues. Germline assignment: CDR1 SGHTA and CDR2 FQGTGA. The CDR3 bases are TGTGCCAGCAGCTCGGGGGGCTTCACTCGTTATGGCTACACCTTC. The encoded protein is CASSSGGFTRYGYTF. Looking up the rest from reference TRBV7-3 and TRBJ1-2 gives the full variable domain: GAGVSQTPSNKVTEKGKYVELRCDPISGHTALYWYRQSLGQGPEFLIYFQGTGAADDSGLPNDRFFAVRPEGSVSTLKIQRTERGDSAVYLCASSSGGFTRYGYTFGSGTRLTVV.

The V gene is TRBV2, the J gene TRBJ2-1; weak D call: TRBD2 (7 bases). Trimming cost V 11 bases and J 10 bases, with 24 bases left between them. The length of the CDR3 is 14 residues. Per the germline V gene, CDR1 is SNHLY and CDR2 is FYNNEI. CDR3 region: CASSVGGGPDEQFF. The CDR3 nucleotides read TGTGCCTCCTCCGTAGGGGGAGGGCCGGACGAGCAGTTCTTC.

This clone was detected once. The V call is TRBV5-1, the J call TRBJ1-5, with 9 nucleotides matching TRBD1. Germline V CDR1 and CDR2: SGHRS, YFSETQ. Trimming removed 0 bases from V and 2 bases from J; junction bases left unmatched: 9. The CDR3 length is 18 residues. CDR3 coding DNA: TGCGCCAGCAGCTTGGGGGTCCCGGGACAGGGACGCAATCAGCCCCAGCATTTT. Its translation is CASSLGVPGQGRNQPQHF.

This sequence joins TRBV27 and TRBJ1-2, with D possibly being TRBD1 (5 bases). The CDR3 extends over 13 amino acids. CDR1 and CDR2 from the germline V gene are MNHEY and SMNVEV (reference sequence). The ends were cut back, 6 bases at V and 4 bases at J, with 12 bases in the middle. CDR3 sequence: CASRSGDFYGYTF. Here the CDR3 DNA reads TGTGCCAGCAGGTCTGGGGACTTCTATGGCTACACCTTC.

The chain uses TRBV16 and TRBJ2-2; D is ambiguous. Germline values: CDR1 KGHSY, CDR2 FQNENV. The ends were cut back, 4 bases at V and 1 base at J, with 16 bases in the middle. The CDR3 runs 17 residues. The CDR3 is CASSPSLRHRNTGELFF. In nucleotides, the CDR3 is TGTGCCAGCAGCCCTTCCCTAAGGCACAGGAACACCGGGGAGCTGTTTTTT.

V and J are TRBV6-5 and TRBJ2-4, with 9 bases fitting TRBD1. The length of the CDR3 is 15 residues. The V and J ends lost 4 bases and 5 bases, in that order; junction bases with no gene match: 6. Germline CDR1 is MNHEY and CDR2 is SVGAGI. The CDR3 loop reads CASSFHRDRENIQYF. The DNA for the CDR3 is TGTGCCAGCAGTTTCCACCGGGACAGGGAAAACATTCAGTACTTC.

The rearrangement uses TRBV18 and TRBJ2-5; 9 positions match TRBD2. Germline CDR1 and CDR2: KGHSH and LQKENI. CDR3 length: 16 amino acids. The V gene end was trimmed by 2 bases and the J gene end by 3 bases; junction bases not matched to a gene: 7. CDR3 sequence reads: CASSPSRREGKETQYF. CDR3 coding DNA: TGTGCCAGCTCACCATCCCGGCGGGAGGGGAAAGAGACCCAGTACTTC.

This clone has a handful of counts. V gene TRBV13 combines with J gene TRBJ2-5; D gene uncertain. Germline loops: CDR1 PRHDT, CDR2 FYEKMQ (reference sequence). The CDR3 totals 12 residues. V was cut by 5 bases and J by 0 bases, with 4 bases left in between. The CDR3 spells CASSPYQETQYF. The CDR3 bases are TGTGCCAGCAGCCCCTACCAAGAGACCCAGTACTTC.

The rearrangement uses TRBV6-5 and TRBJ2-5; D perhaps matches TRBD1 (6 bases). The CDR3 is 15 amino acids. Between the trimmed V and J ends, which lost 5 bases and 4 bases, there was a span of 17 bases. CDR1 and CDR2 (germline): MNHEY, SVGAGI. For the CDR3, the DNA is TGTGCCAGCAGTCGAGGAGGCAGGGGCACAGAGACCCAGTACTTC. The encoded protein is CASSRGGRGTETQYF.

This clone was counted a few times. The CDR3 DNA reads TGCGCCAGCAGCTTGGATGGGACAGGGAAGTACGAGCAGTACTTC. It yields the protein CASSLDGTGKYEQYF. The chain joins TRBV5-1 to TRBJ2-7; 9 bases are shared with TRBD1. The J segment lost 4 bases and the V segment lost 0 bases, leaving 5 bases of the junction unmatched. Germline CDR1 and CDR2: SGHRS and YFSETQ. This CDR3 contains 15 residues.

This chain connects TRBV28 to TRBJ1-5; D not resolved. The CDR3 runs to 15 residues. Germline CDR1 MDHEN, CDR2 SYDVKM. The V and J ends lost 8 bases and 0 bases respectively, with 14 bases between them. This CDR3 reads CASVLYGDSNQPQHF. The CDR3 nucleotides read TGTGCCAGCGTACTTTACGGAGATAGCAATCAGCCCCAGCATTTT.

The chain has TRBV6-1 and TRBJ2-7; 8 bases match TRBD1. The CDR3 is 15 amino acids. Germline loops: CDR1 MNHNS, CDR2 SASEGT. V was clipped by 5 bases and J by 4 bases; unmatched bases: 10. The CDR3 DNA reads as TGTGCCAGCAGTCATGGGACAGGACACAAGTACGAGCAGTACTTC. It is translated as CASSHGTGHKYEQYF.

This clone was seen only a few times. The chain employs TRBV6-1 and TRBJ1-2, with 9 bases lining up with TRBD1. The V gene end was trimmed by 2 bases and the J gene end by 7 bases; junction bases not matched to a gene: 5. This CDR3 is 14 amino acids long. Per germline, CDR1 MNHNS and CDR2 SASEGT. Written as DNA, the CDR3 is TGTGCCAGCAGTGAAATTGGGACAGGGACTGGCTACACCTTC. It yields the protein CASSEIGTGTGYTF.

The chain combines TRBV27 with TRBJ1-6, with 8 bases lining up with TRBD1. CDR1 and CDR2 (germline): MNHEY, SMNVEV (reference sequence). The ends lost 3 bases at V and 2 bases at J; junction bases unmatched: 12. The CDR3 is 19 amino acids. The CDR3 sequence: CASSFGIGQGATYNSPLHF. The CDR3 region has the DNA TGTGCCAGCAGTTTCGGCATAGGCCAGGGGGCGACCTATAATTCACCCCTCCACTTT.

This clone was seen only a few times. This chain connects TRBV5-6 to TRBJ2-6, with TRBD2 identical over 7 bases. V was pared by 1 base and J by 0 bases, with 7 bases of the junction left unmatched. Germline CDR1 SGHDT, CDR2 YYEEEE. The CDR3 sequence is 18 residues long. The chain's CDR3 is CASSLRDYYLSGANVLTF. The CDR3 coding sequence is TGTGCCAGCAGCTTGCGGGACTATTACCTCTCTGGGGCCAACGTCCTGACTTTC. The full variable domain, rest sourced from reference TRBV5-6 and TRBJ2-6, is DAGVTQSPTHLIKTRGQQVTLRCSPKSGHDTVSWYQQALGQGPQFIFQYYEEEERQRGNFPDRFSGHQFPNYSSELNVNALLLGDSALYLCASSLRDYYLSGANVLTFGAGSRLTVL.

This clone was seen a single time. The rearrangement joins TRBV6-1 to TRBJ1-4; D gene uncertain. The CDR3 extends over 14 amino acids. Per germline, CDR1 MNHNS and CDR2 SASEGT. Trimming took off 7 bases at V and 2 bases at J, with 11 bases between the two ends. CDR3 in amino acids: CASTQTGTNEKLFF. CDR3 bases: TGTGCCAGCACTCAGACGGGGACTAATGAAAAACTGTTTTTT.

This clone was detected a few times. The V call is TRBV7-3, the J call TRBJ2-3, with D possibly matching TRBD1 (7 bases). The germline V and J ends were trimmed by 5 bases and 2 bases, with 14 bases remaining between them. Germline-derived CDR1 and CDR2 are SGHTA and FQGTGA. CDR3 length: 15 residues. The CDR3 is CASSPRQGLTDTQYF. CDR3 in DNA: TGTGCCAGCAGCCCTCGACAGGGACTCACAGATACGCAGTATTTT.

The chain couples TRBV27 to TRBJ2-7, with 8 bases fitting TRBD1. With V trimmed by 0 bases and J by 0 bases, 4 bases remained unmatched. The length of the CDR3 is 16 residues. Germline V gene sequence: CDR1 MNHEY, CDR2 SMNVEV (reference sequence). Written as DNA, the CDR3 is TGTGCCAGCAGTTTATCAGCCGGGACAGGCTCCTACGAGCAGTACTTC. Protein: CASSLSAGTGSYEQYF.

The J gene is TRBJ2-3, the V gene TRBV10-1, with a weak D call TRBD2 (6 bases). Trimming stripped 8 bases from V and 3 bases from J, with 12 bases between. The CDR3 length is 13 residues. Germline lookup yields CDR1 WNHNN and CDR2 SYGVQD (reference sequence). CDR3 nucleotides: TGCGCCAGCCGGGGGTCCGGAACAGATACGCAGTATTTT. It is translated as CASRGSGTDTQYF.

This sequence joins TRBV4-1 and TRBJ2-2; a weak D match, TRBD1 (6 bases). V was cut by 5 bases and J by 6 bases, with 16 bases left in between. Germline V gene data show CDR1 as MGHRA and CDR2 as YSYEKL. The CDR3 contains 15 residues. DNA of the CDR3: TGCGCCAGCAGCGGCGGGTTAAGGGGGTCCGGGGAGCTGTTTTTT. It is translated as CASSGGLRGSGELFF.

This clone was seen just once. The rearrangement links TRBV5-6 to TRBJ1-4; D is perhaps TRBD1 (5 bases). Germline CDR1 reads SGHDT; CDR2 reads YYEEEE. The V end lost 0 bases, the J end lost 0 bases, and 9 bases lay between the germline ends. CDR3 length equals 16 residues. CDR3 loop: CASSLAGPTTNEKLFF. DNA for the CDR3: TGTGCCAGCAGCTTGGCAGGGCCCACAACTAATGAAAAACTGTTTTTT.

A few counts support this clone. V and J are TRBV21-1 and TRBJ1-2; the table calls TRBD1, which could not be checked here. TRBV21-1 is labeled a pseudogene. The CDR3 totals 13 residues. This CDR3 is CASIRRLNYGYTF. In DNA form, the CDR3 reads TGTGCCAGCATCCGCAGGTTAAACTATGGCTACACCTTC.

V and J are TRBV5-6 and TRBJ2-2; 7 bases fit TRBD2. J was trimmed by 0 bases and V by 3 bases; bases with no gene match: 5. The length of the CDR3 is 16 residues. Germline V gives CDR1 SGHDT, CDR2 YYEEEE. This CDR3 reads CASSWGGPTNTGELFF. The CDR3 DNA sequence: TGTGCCAGCAGCTGGGGGGGACCTACGAACACCGGGGAGCTGTTTTTT.

V is TRBV9 and J is TRBJ2-7, with no clear D. Trimming stripped 1 base from V and 1 base from J, with 9 bases between. The CDR3 totals 14 residues. CDR1 and CDR2 from the germline V gene are SGDLS and YYNGEE. CDR3 coding DNA: TGTGCCAGCAGCGTAACTCCGAATTCCTACGAGCAGTACTTC. It specifies CASSVTPNSYEQYF.

This chain joins TRBV10-2 and TRBJ2-7, with 8 bases fitting TRBD2. The CDR3 totals 15 residues. Germline V gene sequence: CDR1 WSHSY, CDR2 SAAADI. V shed 2 bases, J shed 3 bases, and the junction held 6 bases outside the gene matches. CDR3 in amino acids: CASSERLASLYEQYF. The DNA for the CDR3 is TGCGCCAGCAGTGAGCGACTAGCGTCACTCTACGAGCAGTACTTC.